Here is one T cell receptor beta chain with its context. The data derive from a study of blood T cell repertoires in COVID-19. Overall study: Sites across the United States, Italy and Spain contributed samples from acute and convalescent COVID-19. T cells, B-cell-depleted T cells, or PBMCs provided the cDNA or gDNA that served as material.

While infection was still active, Seattle patients were enrolled and then followed longitudinally. Using immunoSEQ multiplex PCR, the repertoire was profiled, and TCRdb retains in-frame clones only, with some absent. The data show approximately 230,000 clones, approximately 88% seen once. Trimming stripped 10 bases from V and 0 bases from J, with 12 bases between. The germline CDR1 and CDR2 sequences are MNHEY and SVGAGI. The CDR3 is 13 residues long. This sequence joins TRBV6-5 and TRBJ1-1, with D possibly matching TRBD1 (5 bases). Sequencing was done on a sample of peripheral blood. The clonotype originates from a woman aged 25 to 45 with COVID-19, enrolled during active disease. The CDR3 nucleotides read TGTGCCATCGTGCCGGGGGTGAACACTGAAGCTTTCTTT. Protein sequence: CAIVPGVNTEAFF.